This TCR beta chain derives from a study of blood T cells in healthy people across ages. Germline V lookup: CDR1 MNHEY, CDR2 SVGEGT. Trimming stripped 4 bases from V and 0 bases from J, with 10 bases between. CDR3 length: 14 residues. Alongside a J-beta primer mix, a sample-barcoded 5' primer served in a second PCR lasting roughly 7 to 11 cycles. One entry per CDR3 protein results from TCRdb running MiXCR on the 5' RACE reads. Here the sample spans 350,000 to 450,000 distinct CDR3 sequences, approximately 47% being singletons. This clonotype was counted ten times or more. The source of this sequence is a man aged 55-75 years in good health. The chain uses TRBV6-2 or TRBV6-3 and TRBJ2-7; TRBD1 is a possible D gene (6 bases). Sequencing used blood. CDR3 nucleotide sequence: TGTGCCAGCAGTTGGACAGTCTCCTCCTACGAGCAGTACTTC. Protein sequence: CASSWTVSSYEQYF.